This T cell receptor beta chain was recovered during a study of identical twins. Findings and caveats of the study: Memory repertoires lacked the insertion deficit that abundant cord blood beta clonotypes showed.

Of note for this clonotype: The antigen remains unidentified.

The germline gives CDR1 LNHNV, CDR2 YYDKDF (reference sequence). The germline V and J ends were trimmed by 2 bases and 4 bases, with 11 bases remaining between them. The CDR3 has 14 residues. Via MiXCR, TCRdb re-called the 5' RACE reads, giving one row per CDR3 protein. Of around 960,000 distinct CDR3 sequences in the sample, roughly 12% are singletons; the top ten hold around 1.6%. Healthy Caucasians made up all donors. These data also formed part of another study, on yellow fever vaccine responses in identical twins.

This TCR was sampled from a woman aged 18-29 years in good health. The specimen sequenced was PBMCs. The gene calls are TRBV15 and TRBJ1-1; unclear D gene. This CDR3 reads CATSRPGWGTEAFF. CDR3 DNA sequence: TGTGCCACCAGCAGACCCGGGTGGGGCACTGAAGCTTTCTTT. The whole variable domain, filled in from reference TRBV15 and TRBJ1-1, reads DAMVIQNPRYQVTQFGKPVTLSCSQTLNHNVMYWYQQKSSQAPKLLFHYYDKDFNNEADTPDNFQSRRPNTSFCFLDIRSPGLGDTAMYLCATSRPGWGTEAFFGQGTRLTVV.